Listed below are T cell receptor beta chains from one sample, sequenced in a study of Ad26.COV2.S vaccination and SARS-CoV-2 variants. Method: immunoSEQ multiplex PCR; TCRdb's copy keeps in-frame clones and lacks some. The sample includes 430,000 or so clones, 80% to 95% seen only once; the top ten take 9% to 15%. Source: peripheral blood, taken in a trial of Ad26.COV2.S vaccine versus placebo. These receptors were taken from a person aged 18 to 65 who received the Ad26.COV2.S COVID-19 vaccine or a placebo. Both conserved end residues are part of each CDR3. D genes are given only for firm matches. Only part of the rows carry a size: once, few, many, or a class if the clone is expanded.

DNA | CDR3 | size | V | D | J
TGTGCCAGCAGCGGGATGGGGTCCCAGAGCTCCTACAATGAGCAGTTCTTC | CASSGMGSQSSYNEQFF | - | TRBV9 | - | TRBJ2-1
TGTGCCAGCAGTGAATCTCAGCGGGAGGAAACAGATACGCAGTATTTT | CASSESQREETDTQYF | - | TRBV25-1 | TRBD2 | TRBJ2-3
TGTGCCTGGGGAAAACTAGCGGGAGGAGCAGATACGCAGTATTTT | CAWGKLAGGADTQYF | - | TRBV30 | TRBD2 | TRBJ2-3
TGTGCAAGTCGCTTAGTGACTAGCGGGAGGGCCTACAATGAGCAGTTCTTC | CASRLVTSGRAYNEQFF | - | TRBV12-2 | - | TRBJ2-1
TGTGCCAGCAGTTTAGTTCTTAACTATGGCTACACCTTC | CASSLVLNYGYTF | - | TRBV12-3/TRBV12-4 | - | TRBJ1-2
TGTGCCAGCAGTTACAGGGGTTTTGGGTCCTACGAGCAGTACTTC | CASSYRGFGSYEQYF | - | TRBV27 | TRBD1 | TRBJ2-7
TGTGCCTGGAGTGCCAAAGAGACAGATACGCAGTATTTT | CAWSAKETDTQYF | - | TRBV30 | - | TRBJ2-3
TGTGCCAGCAGCCCCACCTTGGACAGCACAGATACGCAGTATTTT | CASSPTLDSTDTQYF | once | TRBV5-4 | - | TRBJ2-3
TGTGCCAGCAGCCTACGCGCCGGGCCTCGCGGGAGGAGACTCACAGATACGCAGTATTTT | CASSLRAGPRGRRLTDTQYF | - | TRBV14 | TRBD2 | TRBJ2-3
TGTGCCAGCAGCCCTTGGGACAGGGGCCCCCAGAATGAGCAGTTCTTC | CASSPWDRGPQNEQFF | - | TRBV3-1/TRBV3-2 | TRBD1 | TRBJ2-1
TGTGCCACTTCCGGGACTAGCCATACCGGGGAGCTGTTTTTT | CATSGTSHTGELFF | - | TRBV24-1 | TRBD2 | TRBJ2-2
TGTGCCAGCAGTGAATCGCAGCGGGAGGTCAAAAACATTCAGTACTTC | CASSESQREVKNIQYF | - | TRBV2 | TRBD2 | TRBJ2-4
TGCAGCGTTGTAGCGACAGGGGGTGGCTACACCTTC | CSVVATGGGYTF | - | TRBV29-1 | TRBD1 | TRBJ1-2
TGTGCCAGCAGTACCGGGCCCGGCGAGCAGTACTTC | CASSTGPGEQYF | - | TRBV6-6 | - | TRBJ2-7
TGTGCCAGCAGTTACTCGAGGGGGGGAGGAATCAAGTACGAGCAGTACTTC | CASSYSRGGGIKYEQYF | - | TRBV6-2/TRBV6-3 | - | TRBJ2-7
TGTGCCAGCAGCGTCTTGGGCAGCGATAACACTGAAGCTTTCTTT | CASSVLGSDNTEAFF | - | TRBV9 | - | TRBJ1-1
TGTGCCAGCAGTGAATGGGACAGAGACACTGAAGCTTTCTTT | CASSEWDRDTEAFF | - | TRBV25-1 | TRBD1 | TRBJ1-1
TGTGCCAGCAGCGGCAGGTTCTTTTACCAAGAGACCCAGTACTTC | CASSGRFFYQETQYF | - | TRBV11-2 | - | TRBJ2-5
TGTGCCAGCTCACCACTTCCGATTCCAGCTTATGATTCACCCCTCCACTTT | CASSPLPIPAYDSPLHF | - | TRBV18 | - | TRBJ1-6
TGCGCCAGCAGCAAGCTAGGACCCCTGGCCACAGATACGCAGTATTTT | CASSKLGPLATDTQYF | few | TRBV4-1 | - | TRBJ2-3
TGTGCCAGCAGTTACATAGCGGGAGGGCCCGGGGAGCTGTTTTTT | CASSYIAGGPGELFF | - | TRBV6-5 | TRBD2 | TRBJ2-2
TGTGCTAGTGGTCCTGGGGGCCTGGGCTACACCTTC | CASGPGGLGYTF | - | TRBV12-5 | - | TRBJ1-2
TGTGCCAGCTCACTAAATGTAGTTCAGCCCCAGCATTTT | CASSLNVVQPQHF | - | TRBV28 | - | TRBJ1-5
TGTGCCACCTCTATCACGGGACAGGGGAACCCTGGTGGGCCTGGAAACACCATATATTTT | CATSITGQGNPGGPGNTIYF | - | TRBV2 | TRBD1 | TRBJ1-3
TGTGCCAGCAGTTTGACACGGGAGACTGAAGCTTTCTTT | CASSLTRETEAFF | - | TRBV6-5 | - | TRBJ1-1
TGTGCCAGCAGCAAAGGACAGGCCCTCGTGGGGAATCAGCCCCAGCATTTT | CASSKGQALVGNQPQHF | - | TRBV5-5 | TRBD1 | TRBJ1-5
TGTGCCAGCAGTGGTAACTATGGCTACACCTTC | CASSGNYGYTF | many | TRBV12-3/TRBV12-4 | - | TRBJ1-2
TGTGCCTGGAGTGAGGGACAGGAGGCAAGTGGCTACACCTTC | CAWSEGQEASGYTF | once | TRBV30 | TRBD1 | TRBJ1-2
TGTGCCAGCAGCCAACGGGGGGCTGGCTACACCTTC | CASSQRGAGYTF | - | TRBV3-1/TRBV3-2 | - | TRBJ1-2
TGCGCCAGCAGTGAAGGGGTGGCAGGGGGCAAATCGGAAGAGACCCAGTACTTC | CASSEGVAGGKSEETQYF | - | TRBV10-1 | TRBD1 | TRBJ2-5
TGTGCCAGCAGCTTAGACCTAGCGGAGTACACCGGGGAGCTGTTTTTT | CASSLDLAEYTGELFF | - | TRBV11-2 | TRBD2 | TRBJ2-2
TGTGCCAGCAGCTTACTGGGGAACACTGAAGCTTTCTTT | CASSLLGNTEAFF | - | TRBV11-2 | - | TRBJ1-1
TGCGCCAGCAGTTTCTCGACCCGCCGCCCCGGTGGCTACGAGCAGTACTTC | CASSFSTRRPGGYEQYF | - | TRBV23-1 | - | TRBJ2-7
TGTGCCAGCAGTTACCGGACAGGGGATCCCTACGAGCAGTACTTC | CASSYRTGDPYEQYF | - | TRBV6-5 | TRBD1 | TRBJ2-7
TGTGCCAGCAAGGGGGACTCCCCATGGCTCCAGCATTTT | CASKGDSPWLQHF | - | TRBV5-5 | - | TRBJ1-5
TGCGCCAGCAGCTTTTTGGACAATGAGCAGTTCTTC | CASSFLDNEQFF | - | TRBV5-1 | - | TRBJ2-1
TGTGCCAGCAGCTTTAATGACTACGAGCAGTACTTC | CASSFNDYEQYF | - | TRBV6-2/TRBV6-3 | - | TRBJ2-7
TGTGCCAGCAGCCAAGCCTCGACAGGGGGCGCGGGGGGCTACACCTTC | CASSQASTGGAGGYTF | - | TRBV3-1/TRBV3-2 | TRBD1 | TRBJ1-2
TGTGCCAGTGCCGGGACTAGCGCCACCGGGGAGCTGTTTTTT | CASAGTSATGELFF | - | TRBV19 | TRBD2 | TRBJ2-2
TGTGCTAGCAGCCTTTTGGGGACAGGGACCAATGAGCAGTTCTTC | CASSLLGTGTNEQFF | - | TRBV7-7 | TRBD1 | TRBJ2-1
TGTGCCTGGAGTGTACTATCAGGAGCCTACGAGCAGTACTTC | CAWSVLSGAYEQYF | - | TRBV30 | - | TRBJ2-7
TGTGCCTGGAGCAAGGGTCGACAACCGAGGGGAGAGACCCAGTACTTC | CAWSKGRQPRGETQYF | - | TRBV30 | - | TRBJ2-5
TGTGCCAGCAGTTACTCCGCCTCGGGACCCTACACTGAAGCTTTCTTT | CASSYSASGPYTEAFF | - | TRBV6-5 | - | TRBJ1-1
TGCGCCAGCGGACTAGACAGTCTAGGGGCCGGGGAGCTGTTTTTT | CASGLDSLGAGELFF | - | TRBV4-3 | TRBD2 | TRBJ2-2
TGTGCCAGCAGTTACGTGACTAGCGGGAGTTACGAGCAGTACTTC | CASSYVTSGSYEQYF | once | TRBV6-5 | TRBD2 | TRBJ2-7
TGTGCCAGTAGTATACCGCGACAGGGAAGCTCCTACGAGCAGTACTTC | CASSIPRQGSSYEQYF | once | TRBV19 | TRBD1 | TRBJ2-7
TGCGCCAGCAGGCCCACTCCAGGGGCGCGCCCAGATACGCAGTATTTT | CASRPTPGARPDTQYF | - | TRBV5-1 | - | TRBJ2-3
TGTGCCAGCTCACGGGGTTCGGGCACCGGGAAGGAAGGCTACACCTTC | CASSRGSGTGKEGYTF | - | TRBV18 | - | TRBJ1-2
TGTGCCAGCAGTGAATGGGAGACCCAGTACTTC | CASSEWETQYF | - | TRBV25-1 | - | TRBJ2-5
TGTGCCACCAGCCCCGGGACAGGGTATCACGGGGAGCTGTTTTTT | CATSPGTGYHGELFF | - | TRBV24-1 | TRBD1 | TRBJ2-2
TGCAGTGCTAGTTTGGCTCAACTGAACACTGAAGCTTTCTTT | CSASLAQLNTEAFF | - | TRBV20-1 | - | TRBJ1-1
TGTGCCAGTAGTATACTAGGGCCGACAGGGCGGACTGGGGCCAACGTCCTGACTTTC | CASSILGPTGRTGANVLTF | - | TRBV19 | TRBD1 | TRBJ2-6
TGTGCCAGCAGCCAAGATATGGCGGGAGGTAGGGAGACCCAGTACTTC | CASSQDMAGGRETQYF | - | TRBV3-1/TRBV3-2 | TRBD2 | TRBJ2-5
TGTGCCAGCAGCGTCGGGACGGGACCGGGGTACGAGCAGTACTTC | CASSVGTGPGYEQYF | - | TRBV9 | - | TRBJ2-7
TGCGCCAGCAGCTTCGACGGGATACCTAACAATGAGCAGTTCTTC | CASSFDGIPNNEQFF | - | TRBV5-1 | - | TRBJ2-1